Presented here are 27 T cell receptor beta chains from one specimen sequenced in a study of blood T cell repertoires in COVID-19. Produced via immunoSEQ multiplex PCR; TCRdb's table is partial and in-frame only. The sample lists fewer than 200,000 clones; 75% to 90% were seen once. Sequencing was performed on peripheral blood. The source is a human donor with acute or convalescent COVID-19. The donor label of this sample is uncertain.

This chain's CDR3 is CATSSTGTAGELFF. DNA of the CDR3: TGTGCCACCAGCAGTACGGGGACAGCCGGGGAGCTGTTTTTT. V is TRBV15 and J is TRBJ2-2; 7 bases agree with TRBD1. The CDR3 extends over 14 amino acids. V dropped 3 bases and J dropped 6; count of bases not matched to a gene: 4. CDR1 is LNHNV, CDR2 YYDKDF, per germline (reference sequence).

The J gene is TRBJ1-6, the V gene TRBV14; D gene unclear. Germline V lookup: CDR1 SGHDN, CDR2 FVKESK. The germline V and J ends were trimmed by 1 base and 0 bases, with 4 bases remaining between them. The CDR3 extends over 15 amino acids. CDR3 region: CASSQGSSYNSPLHF. CDR3 DNA: TGTGCCAGCAGCCAAGGCAGCTCCTATAATTCACCCCTCCACTTT.

This rearrangement joins TRBV9 to TRBJ2-2, with TRBD1 as a possible D gene (6 bases). The CDR3 runs 18 residues. The ends were cut back, 4 bases at V and 0 bases at J, with 19 bases in the middle. Germline loops: CDR1 SGDLS, CDR2 YYNGEE. The CDR3 loop reads CASSSQLQGPTNTGELFF. CDR3 nucleotide sequence: TGTGCCAGCAGCAGTCAGTTACAGGGCCCTACGAACACCGGGGAGCTGTTTTTT. The full variable domain, its missing parts supplied by reference TRBV9 and TRBJ2-2, is DSGVTQTPKHLITATGQRVTLRCSPRSGDLSVYWYQQSLDQGLQFLIQYYNGEERAKGNILERFSAQQFPDLHSELNLSSLELGDSALYFCASSSQLQGPTNTGELFFGEGSRLTVL.

The V call is TRBV7-9, the J call TRBJ2-1; D possibly corresponds to TRBD2 (6 bases). This CDR3 has 15 residues. Per germline, CDR1 SEHNR and CDR2 FQNEAQ (reference sequence). Trimming pared 7 bases from V and 8 bases from J, leaving 21 bases between. The CDR3 DNA follows: TGTGCCAGCAACGCGGCGGGGTCACGTTTTGATGAGCAGTTCTTC. Its protein is CASNAAGSRFDEQFF. Using reference TRBV7-9 and TRBJ2-1 for the parts outside the CDR3, the full variable domain is DTGVSQNPRHKITKRGQNVTFRCDPISEHNRLYWYRQTLGQGPEFLTYFQNEAQLEKSRLLSDRFSAERPKGSFSTLEIQRTEQGDSAMYLCASNAAGSRFDEQFFGPGTRLTVL.

This chain connects TRBV29-1 to TRBJ1-5; 9 nucleotides align to TRBD1. V dropped 5 bases and J dropped 6; count of bases not matched to a gene: 5. Germline lookup yields CDR1 SQVTM and CDR2 ANQGSEA. CDR3 size: 13 residues. The CDR3 sequence is CSVSQGAVQPQHF. The CDR3, as DNA: TGCAGCGTTTCACAGGGGGCGGTTCAGCCCCAGCATTTT.

V and J are TRBV7-8 and TRBJ1-1; D is unclear. Germline values: CDR1 SGHVS, CDR2 FQNEAQ. V was cut by 0 bases and J by 2 bases, with 7 bases left in between. This CDR3 is built from 14 residues. For the CDR3, the DNA is TGTGCCAGCAGCTTAGCGACACCTAACACTGAAGCTTTCTTT. This encodes CASSLATPNTEAFF.

The chain uses TRBV3-1 (or the pseudogene TRBV3-2) and TRBJ1-4, with D tentatively TRBD1 (6 bases). The ends were cut back, 5 bases at V and 5 bases at J, with 15 bases in the middle. The V gene's germline CDR1 is LGHDT and CDR2 YNNKEL (reference sequence). This CDR3 spans 15 amino acids. CDR3 DNA sequence: TGTGCCAGCAGCAATTTACAGGGAAAGAATGAAAAACTGTTTTTT. As protein: CASSNLQGKNEKLFF.

CDR3 DNA sequence: TGTGCCAGCAGCGGCCCCCCGGGAGGCGGACACTCTGGAAACACCATATATTTT. Translated: CASSGPPGGGHSGNTIYF. The V gene is TRBV9, the J gene TRBJ1-3; a weak D match, TRBD1 (5 bases). From germline, CDR1 is SGDLS and CDR2 YYNGEE. The CDR3 extends over 18 amino acids. Trimming removed 3 bases from V and 0 bases from J, with 19 bases in between.

The chain has TRBV19 and TRBJ2-5; D perhaps matches TRBD1 (6 bases). V lost 5 bases to trimming and J lost 1 base, with 11 bases between them. The CDR3 is made up of 14 amino acids. The V gene's germline CDR1 is LNHDA and CDR2 SQIVND (reference sequence). Written as DNA, the CDR3 is TGTGCCAGTAGTCCCCGGACAGCCCAAGAGACCCAGTACTTC. This encodes CASSPRTAQETQYF.

J is TRBJ2-1 and V is TRBV5-1; D is perhaps TRBD2 (6 bases). With 3 bases removed from V and 9 bases from J, the gap between germline ends came to 10 bases. The CDR3 is 12 amino acids. Germline CDR1 and CDR2: SGHRS and YFSETQ. The CDR3 coding sequence is TGCGCCAGCAGCTACACGGGGGTTGAGCAGTTCTTC. Translation gives CASSYTGVEQFF. The full variable domain, completed using reference TRBV5-1 and TRBJ2-1, is KAGVTQTPRYLIKTRGQQVTLSCSPISGHRSVSWYQQTPGQGLQFLFEYFSETQRNKGNFPGRFSGRQFSNSRSEMNVSTLELGDSALYLCASSYTGVEQFFGPGTRLTVL.

The chain uses TRBV27 and TRBJ1-2; no definite D call. This CDR3 is built from 16 residues. CDR1 is MNHEY, CDR2 SMNVEV, per germline (reference sequence). V lost 5 bases and J 4 bases, leaving 20 bases between the germline ends. CDR3 DNA sequence: TGTGCCAGCAGTCTAACCCCCTCTGGGCGTATCTATGGCTACACCTTC. Amino acid sequence: CASSLTPSGRIYGYTF.

The rearrangement links TRBV18 to TRBJ2-1, with D unresolved. The germline V gene has CDR1 KGHSH and CDR2 LQKENI. This CDR3 is 15 amino acids long. Trimming removed 6 bases at V and 3 bases at J, with 15 bases between. As DNA, the CDR3 is TGTGCCAGCTCGCCTACTGCACTGAGCTACAATGAGCAGTTCTTC. It encodes CASSPTALSYNEQFF.

This chain uses TRBV9 with TRBJ2-1; 8 bases map to TRBD1. The CDR3 runs 16 residues. Per germline, CDR1 SGDLS and CDR2 YYNGEE. The trim removed 6 bases at V and 3 bases at J, leaving 11 bases unmatched. The CDR3 protein is CASIPGTGGVYNEQFF. CDR3 coding DNA: TGTGCCAGCATCCCCGGAACAGGGGGAGTCTACAATGAGCAGTTCTTC.

CDR3 region: CASSVSQRGDREDGYTF. CDR3 nucleotides: TGTGCCAGCAGCGTCTCCCAACGGGGGGACAGGGAAGATGGCTACACCTTC. J is TRBJ1-2 and V is TRBV21-1; the tabulated D call, TRBD1, remains unverified against the DNA. TRBV21-1 is noted as a pseudogene. The CDR3 consists of 17 residues.

This clone was counted a single time. The chain carries TRBV4-1 and TRBJ2-1; D perhaps matches TRBD2 (5 bases). The CDR3 is 15 amino acids. Trimming cost V 0 bases and J 2 bases, with 8 bases left between them. Germline CDR1 reads MGHRA; CDR2 reads YSYEKL. In nucleotides, the CDR3 is TGCGCCAGCAGCCAAGAGTTCGGGGCCTACAATGAGCAGTTCTTC. It encodes CASSQEFGAYNEQFF.

The V call is TRBV2, the J call TRBJ1-4, with no clear D. Trimming pared 4 bases from V and 14 bases from J, leaving 11 bases between. This CDR3 is built from 11 residues. In germline, CDR1 is SNHLY, CDR2 FYNNEI. The CDR3 spells CASSGAFWLFF. The CDR3 nucleotides are TGTGCCAGCAGTGGGGCCTTTTGGCTGTTTTTT.

The sample holds a few counts of this clone. The chain uses TRBV18 and TRBJ1-4, with TRBD1 identical over 8 bases. Germline values: CDR1 KGHSH, CDR2 LQKENI. With 5 bases clipped from V and 7 bases from J, the junction kept 12 bases outside the gene matches. This CDR3 is 16 amino acids long. The CDR3 spells CASSTLADRGSEKLFF. The CDR3, as DNA: TGTGCCAGCTCAACCCTGGCCGACAGGGGATCTGAAAAACTGTTTTTT. Filled out from reference TRBV18 and TRBJ1-4, the complete variable domain reads NAGVMQNPRHLVRRRGQEARLRCSPMKGHSHVYWYRQLPEEGLKFMVYLQKENIIDESGMPKERFSAEFPKEGPSILRIQQVVRGDSAAYFCASSTLADRGSEKLFFGSGTQLSVL.

V usage is TRBV7-4 and J usage is TRBJ1-5, with D possibly matching TRBD1 (5 bases). Trimming took 2 bases from V and 1 from J, leaving 9 bases between them. Germline V CDR1 and CDR2: SGHVT, SQSDAQ. The CDR3 contains 15 residues. CDR3 coding DNA: TGTGCCAGCAGCTTACGCGACAGCAGCAATCAGCCCCAGCATTTT. It yields the protein CASSLRDSSNQPQHF.

The chain has TRBV30 and TRBJ1-1; TRBD1 is a possible D gene (5 bases). This CDR3 has 11 amino acids. Germline V CDR1 and CDR2: GTSNPN, SVGIG (reference sequence). V was trimmed by 5 bases and J by 4 bases, leaving 8 bases between them. CDR3 region: CAWCRVTEAFF. The CDR3 bases are TGTGCCTGGTGCAGGGTCACTGAAGCTTTCTTT.

The chain couples TRBV12-3 or TRBV12-4 to TRBJ1-2; a possible D gene is TRBD1 (6 bases). V was shortened by 3 bases and J by 8 bases, with 13 bases between the two germline ends. The CDR3 covers 13 residues. The CDR3 nucleotides read TGTGCCAGCAGTTTGAACAGGGTTGGAGGCTACACCTTC. Its translation: CASSLNRVGGYTF.

This clone has a handful of counts. The V gene is TRBV14, the J gene TRBJ2-1; D may be TRBD2 (7 bases). The CDR3 runs to 15 residues. CDR1 is SGHDN, CDR2 FVKESK, per germline. The V end lost 1 base, the J end lost 8 bases, and 15 bases lay between the germline ends. CDR3 in amino acids: CASSQVGGPLYEQFF. In DNA, the CDR3 is TGTGCCAGCAGCCAAGTGGGGGGGCCGTTGTATGAGCAGTTCTTC.

The chain joins TRBV28 to TRBJ1-2; 10 nucleotides line up with TRBD1. V was pared by 6 bases and J by 7 bases, with 14 bases of the junction left unmatched. Germline values: CDR1 MDHEN, CDR2 SYDVKM. This CDR3 comprises 16 residues. CDR3 coding DNA: TGTGCCAGCAGCCTTACCTTTGCGACAGGGGGCGGTGGCTACACCTTC. It encodes CASSLTFATGGGGYTF.

This sequence joins TRBV11-2 and TRBJ1-1; 8 bases match TRBD1. Germline CDR1 is SGHAT and CDR2 is FQNNGV. CDR3 length equals 15 residues. The V segment lost 5 bases and the J segment 1 base; nucleotides outside the gene matches: 6. CDR3 residues: CASSQGATGNTEAFF. CDR3 DNA sequence: TGTGCCAGCAGCCAGGGGGCGACAGGGAACACTGAAGCTTTCTTT.

This clone was found a few times. This chain uses TRBV7-9 with TRBJ1-1; 8 nucleotides match TRBD1. This CDR3 is built from 16 residues. Germline trimming cut 5 bases from V and 4 bases from J; bases unmatched to any gene: 12. Germline V gene lookup returns CDR1 SEHNR and CDR2 FQNEAQ (reference sequence). CDR3 loop: CASSGQGLVLRTEAFF. The CDR3 bases are TGTGCCAGCAGCGGACAGGGCCTAGTGTTGCGCACTGAAGCTTTCTTT.

This rearrangement joins TRBV29-1 to TRBJ2-1, with 10 bases fitting TRBD2. Per germline, CDR1 SQVTM and CDR2 ANQGSEA. The V and J ends lost 8 bases and 5 bases, in that order; junction bases with no gene match: 6. This CDR3 has 13 residues. CDR3 DNA sequence: TGCAGCTCAGGACTAGCGGTGAACAATGAGCAGTTCTTC. Encoded protein: CSSGLAVNNEQFF.

The J gene is TRBJ1-1, the V gene TRBV7-3, with D maybe TRBD1 (5 bases). Germline loops: CDR1 SGHTA, CDR2 FQGTGA. With 1 base removed from V and 8 bases from J, the gap between germline ends came to 26 bases. CDR3 size: 18 residues. The CDR3 reads CASSLNSVSLGQGKEAFF. The CDR3 nucleotides are TGTGCCAGCAGCTTAAATTCTGTCTCGTTAGGGCAGGGCAAAGAAGCTTTCTTT.

This clone occurred a few times. This chain uses TRBV6-6 with TRBJ2-1, with 9 positions matching TRBD2. Germline V gene lookup returns CDR1 MNHNY and CDR2 SVGAGI (reference sequence). This CDR3 is 16 amino acids long. J was trimmed by 2 bases and V by 0 bases; bases with no gene match: 2. The CDR3 sequence: CASSYSAGGPYNEQFF. The CDR3 nucleotides are TGTGCCAGCAGTTACTCGGCGGGGGGGCCCTACAATGAGCAGTTCTTC.